A single sample gave rise to the 22 T cell receptor beta chains below, sequenced in a study of regulatory T cells in long-lasting Graves disease. Specified time point: newly diagnosed GD, antithyroid drugs for less than 3 months. There was RNA extracted from PBMCs, and the TCR library was made from it. Library construction for TCR beta used iRepertoire HTBI primers and Arm-PCR of CDR3 regions. TCRdb redid the calling of the multiplex PCR reads with MiXCR, one entry per CDR3 protein. The data contain fewer than 650,000 distinct CDR3 sequences, around 17% of them singletons. The sample was also reused in another study, on T cells in Graves' hyperthyroidism and ophthalmopathy.

This specimen was peripheral blood mononuclear cells (PBMCs), taken at new diagnosis, from a patient treated with antithyroid drugs. These receptor sequences come from a woman aged 30 to 39 with Graves disease.

This clonotype was seen more than once but under ten times. This chain connects TRBV11-2 to TRBJ2-4; no clear D gene. V shed 0 bases and J shed 6 bases, with 6 bases lying between them. The CDR3 is 13 residues long. Germline V lookup: CDR1 SGHAT, CDR2 FQNNGV. CDR3 protein: CASSLDRSNIQYF. The CDR3 DNA sequence: TGTGCCAGCAGCTTAGACAGGTCAAACATTCAGTACTTC.

In this sample, this clonotype turned up a few times. A much larger clone lies one base from this, so it may be a read error. The V gene is TRBV2, the J gene TRBJ2-7, with a weak D call TRBD2 (5 bases). Trimming took off 4 bases at V and 2 bases at J, with 24 bases between the two ends. The length of the CDR3 is 18 residues. CDR1 is SNHLY, CDR2 FYNNEI, per germline. The CDR3 region is CASSGRSEKRMSPYEQYF. CDR3 DNA sequence: TGTGCCAGCAGTGGACGTTCGGAAAAGCGGATGAGCCCCTACGAGCAGTACTTC.

The V gene is TRBV11-2, the J gene TRBJ2-2; D gene uncertain. This CDR3 has 16 amino acids. The germline CDR1 and CDR2 sequences are SGHAT and FQNNGV. V lost 5 bases to trimming and J lost 6 bases, with 19 bases between them. CDR3 loop: CASSRARSLFPGELFF. Written as DNA, the CDR3 is TGTGCCAGCAGCCGGGCCAGAAGTTTGTTCCCCGGGGAGCTGTTTTTT.

As concerns this clonotype: Because the CDR3's place on the DNA is in doubt, the DNA is left out and the CDR3 is given as listed by TCRdb. The J gene is TRBJ1-5, the V gene TRBV20-1; the table's D call, TRBD1, was not checked against the DNA. From its first to its last residue, the CDR3 has 24 amino acids. Germline CDR1 is DFQATT and CDR2 is SNEGSKA (reference sequence). The CDR3: CSARDPGQGFSYEQYFGPGQPQHF.

A remark on this clonotype: The junction departs from the called germline gene at one end, perhaps through a read error. The V and J genes are TRBV6-2 or TRBV6-3 and TRBJ2-7; 10 nucleotides align to TRBD2. CDR1 is MNHEY, CDR2 SVGEGT, per germline. CDR3 length equals 16 residues. The DNA for the CDR3 is TGTGCCAGCGGTTACTCGGGACTAGCGCCGACCTACGAGCAGTACTTC. It translates to CASGYSGLAPTYEQYF.

Many counts were recorded for this clonotype. This chain uses TRBV28 with TRBJ2-3, with a weak D call TRBD2 (6 bases). The germline V and J ends were trimmed by 2 bases and 4 bases, with 28 bases remaining between them. Germline values: CDR1 MDHEN, CDR2 SYDVKM. The CDR3 contains 20 residues. DNA for the CDR3: TGTGCCAGCAGTTTAGATGACAGCCAGTGGGGGGAGAACGGAGCAGATACGCAGTATTTT. Protein product: CASSLDDSQWGENGADTQYF.

This clonotype was observed a handful of times. The chain employs TRBV30 and TRBJ2-7, with unresolved D. Germline CDR1 GTSNPN, CDR2 SVGIG (reference sequence). V was shortened by 4 bases and J by 0 bases, with 4 bases between the two germline ends. The CDR3 totals 11 residues. CDR3 loop: CAWTSSYEQYF. The CDR3 nucleotides read TGTGCCTGGACTAGCTCCTACGAGCAGTACTTC. The full variable domain, completed using reference TRBV30 and TRBJ2-7, is SQTIHQWPATLVQPVGSPLSLECTVEGTSNPNLYWYRQAAGRGLQLLFYSVGIGQISSEVPQNLSASRPQDRQFILSSKKLLLSDSGFYLCAWTSSYEQYFGPGTRLTVT.

This clonotype was counted at least ten times. This chain joins TRBV7-9 and TRBJ1-5; D may be TRBD1 (5 bases). The CDR3 is made up of 13 amino acids. Trimming removed 0 bases from V and 9 bases from J, with 9 bases in between. Germline V gene lookup returns CDR1 SEHNR and CDR2 FQNEAQ (reference sequence). The CDR3 region is CASSLAGAGPQHF. The CDR3 coding sequence is TGTGCCAGCAGCTTAGCAGGGGCTGGGCCCCAGCATTTT.

This clonotype was seen only a few times. This sequence joins TRBV28 and TRBJ1-6; D not certain. The CDR3 is 12 residues long. V lost 4 bases, J lost 11 bases, and 9 bases lay in between. Germline values: CDR1 MDHEN, CDR2 SYDVKM. The CDR3 nucleotides are TGTGCCAGCAGTTCCCTCCTAACACCCCTCCACTTT. Amino acids: CASSSLLTPLHF.

The gene calls are TRBV30 and TRBJ2-3, with 7 bases aligning to TRBD1. Germline lookup yields CDR1 GTSNPN and CDR2 SVGIG (reference sequence). J gave up 4 bases and V 3 bases, and 10 bases lay outside the gene matches. The CDR3 consists of 15 residues. CDR3 coding DNA: TGTGCCTGGAGCCAGACAGGGTATCTCCCAGATACGCAGTATTTT. It encodes CAWSQTGYLPDTQYF.

The chain is built from TRBV3-1 and TRBJ2-1; D is possibly TRBD2 (5 bases). The CDR3 is made up of 11 amino acids. Germline CDR1 LGHDT, CDR2 YNNKEL (reference sequence). V gave up 5 bases and J gave up 8 bases, with 7 bases separating them. CDR3 region: CASSEGYEQFF. The CDR3 nucleotides read TGTGCCAGCAGCGAGGGATATGAGCAGTTCTTC.

The chain recombines TRBV5-6 with TRBJ2-1, with D perhaps TRBD1 (5 bases). CDR1 SGHDT and CDR2 YYEEEE come from the germline V gene. The CDR3 loop spans 14 amino acids. With 2 bases removed from V and 6 bases from J, the gap between germline ends came to 12 bases. The CDR3 region has the DNA TGTGCCAGCAGCTTCCAACAGGATAGCAATGAGCAGTTCTTC. Translating it yields CASSFQQDSNEQFF.

In its sample, this clonotype was seen a few times. The rearrangement uses TRBV6-5 and TRBJ1-1; 7 bases map to TRBD1. There are 14 residues in the CDR3. With V trimmed by 0 bases and J by 4 bases, 2 bases remained unmatched. CDR1 MNHEY and CDR2 SVGAGI come from the germline V gene. In nucleotides, the CDR3 is TGTGCCAGCAGTTACTCGAGGGGGCCCACTGAAGCTTTCTTT. Translation: CASSYSRGPTEAFF.

The table lists this clonotype with many counts. V usage is TRBV27 and J usage is TRBJ2-7; 7 bases are a match to TRBD2. The V segment lost 5 bases and the J segment 3 bases; nucleotides outside the gene matches: 10. CDR3 length: 15 amino acids. CDR1 MNHEY and CDR2 SMNVEV come from the germline V gene (reference sequence). The CDR3 DNA reads as TGTGCCAGCAGTGGAACAATAGCGGGTTTCTACGAGCAGTACTTC. This gives the protein CASSGTIAGFYEQYF.

This clonotype was seen only a few times. This chain connects TRBV29-1 to TRBJ2-3; no reliable D call. V was cut by 4 bases and J by 5 bases, with 13 bases left in between. CDR3 size: 13 residues. Per germline, CDR1 SQVTM and CDR2 ANQGSEA. CDR3 bases: TGCAGCGTTGCTAAGGATAGAGGAGATACGCAGTATTTT. Translated, it gives CSVAKDRGDTQYF.

About this clonotype: A much larger clone is a single base away; this may be a read error. The genes are TRBV12-3 or TRBV12-4 and TRBJ2-1; no clear D. The CDR3 is 16 amino acids. V gave up 6 bases and J gave up 0 bases, with 15 bases separating them. The CDR3 spells CASSDRRPSSYNEQFF. Written as DNA, the CDR3 is TGTGCCAGCAGCGACCGCCGACCCAGCTCCTACAATGAGCAGTTCTTC.

This clonotype was picked up many times. The V call is TRBV7-2, the J call TRBJ1-1; possible D gene TRBD1, 5 bases. Germline loops: CDR1 SGHTA, CDR2 FQGNSA. Trimming left V 1 base short and J 5 bases short, with 11 bases between. CDR3 size: 14 residues. This CDR3 reads CASSLDRTSTEAFF. DNA of the CDR3: TGTGCCAGCAGCTTAGACAGGACCTCAACTGAAGCTTTCTTT.

This clonotype was found a few times. J is TRBJ2-1 and V is TRBV10-3; 13 positions agree with TRBD2. This CDR3 spans 16 amino acids. CDR1 is ENHRY, CDR2 SYGVKD, per germline. The ends lost 5 bases at V and 8 bases at J; junction bases unmatched: 9. CDR3 in amino acids: CAISPSGTSGTYEQFF. The CDR3 DNA reads TGTGCCATCAGTCCATCCGGGACTAGCGGGACCTATGAGCAGTTCTTC.

The chain links TRBV25-1 to TRBJ1-4; no clear D gene. From germline, CDR1 is MGHDK and CDR2 SYGVNS. The CDR3 spans 13 residues. V lost 0 bases and J lost 8, with 7 bases in between. DNA for the CDR3: TGTGCCAGCAGTGAATATAGTAGCGAAAAACTGTTTTTT. Translated: CASSEYSSEKLFF.

V is TRBV7-9 and J is TRBJ2-5, with D perhaps TRBD1 or TRBD2 (6 bases each). V lost 3 bases, J lost 1 base, and 18 bases lay in between. This CDR3 spans 17 amino acids. Per germline, CDR1 SEHNR and CDR2 FQNEAQ (reference sequence). In DNA form, the CDR3 reads TGTGCCAGCAGCTTGAGCGGAGGAGGGGGGTCCCAAGAGACCCAGTACTTC. Its protein product is CASSLSGGGGSQETQYF.

As regards this clonotype: A much larger clone differs from this one at a single base, so this may be a read error. The chain uses TRBV24-1 and TRBJ1-5, with TRBD1 matching 7 bases. Germline values: CDR1 KGHDR, CDR2 SFDVKD. The ends lost 4 bases at V and 4 bases at J; junction bases unmatched: 6. This CDR3 region has 15 residues. In DNA, the CDR3 is TGTGCCACCAGTGACCCGGGACAGAGGAATCAGCCCCAGCATTTT. It codes for CATSDPGQRNQPQHF.

This clonotype came up many times. V and J are TRBV12-3 or TRBV12-4 and TRBJ1-1; D is ambiguous. Between the trimmed V and J ends, which lost 6 bases and 5 bases, there was a span of 19 bases. The CDR3 contains 15 residues. CDR3 in amino acids: CASSDTEEVGTEAFF. For the CDR3, the DNA is TGTGCCAGCAGCGATACCGAGGAGGTAGGGACTGAAGCTTTCTTT.